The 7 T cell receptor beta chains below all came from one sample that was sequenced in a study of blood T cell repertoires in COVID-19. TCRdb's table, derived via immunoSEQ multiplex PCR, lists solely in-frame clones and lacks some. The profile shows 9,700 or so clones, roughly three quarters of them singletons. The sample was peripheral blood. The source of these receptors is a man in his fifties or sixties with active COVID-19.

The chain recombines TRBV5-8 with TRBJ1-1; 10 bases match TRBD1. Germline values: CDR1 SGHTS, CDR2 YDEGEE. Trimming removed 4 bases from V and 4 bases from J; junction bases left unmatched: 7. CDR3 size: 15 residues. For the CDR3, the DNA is TGTGCCAGCAGCCGACGACAGGGGGCGGGCACTGAAGCTTTCTTT. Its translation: CASSRRQGAGTEAFF.

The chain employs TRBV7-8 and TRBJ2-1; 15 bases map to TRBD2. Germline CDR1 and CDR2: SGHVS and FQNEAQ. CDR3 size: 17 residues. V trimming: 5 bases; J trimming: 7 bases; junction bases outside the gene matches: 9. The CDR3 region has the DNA TGTGCCAGCAGCCCCCACCCCGGGACTAGCGGGAGGAATGAGCAGTTCTTC. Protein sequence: CASSPHPGTSGRNEQFF. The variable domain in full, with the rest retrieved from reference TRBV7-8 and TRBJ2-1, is GAGVSQSPRYKVAKRGQDVALRCDPISGHVSLFWYQQALGQGPEFLTYFQNEAQLDKSGLPSDRFFAERPEGSVSTLKIQRTQQEDSAVYLCASSPHPGTSGRNEQFFGPGTRLTVL.

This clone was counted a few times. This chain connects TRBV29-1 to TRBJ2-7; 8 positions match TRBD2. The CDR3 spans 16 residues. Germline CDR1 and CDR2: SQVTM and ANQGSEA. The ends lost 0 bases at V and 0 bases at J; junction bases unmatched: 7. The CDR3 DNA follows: TGCAGCGTTGAAGAACAGACTAGCGATAGCTCCTACGAGCAGTACTTC. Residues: CSVEEQTSDSSYEQYF.

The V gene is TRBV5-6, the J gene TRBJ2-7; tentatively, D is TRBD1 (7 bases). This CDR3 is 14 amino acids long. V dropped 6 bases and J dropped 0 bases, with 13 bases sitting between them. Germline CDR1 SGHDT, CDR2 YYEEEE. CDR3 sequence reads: CASTRGTASYEQYF. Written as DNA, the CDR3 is TGTGCCAGCACCCGGGGGACAGCCTCCTACGAGCAGTACTTC.

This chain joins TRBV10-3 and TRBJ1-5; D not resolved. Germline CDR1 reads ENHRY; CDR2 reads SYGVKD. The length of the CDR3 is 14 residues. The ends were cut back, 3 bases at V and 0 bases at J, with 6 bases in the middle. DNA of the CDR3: TGTGCCATCAGTGAAGACAATAGCAATCAGCCCCAGCATTTT. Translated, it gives CAISEDNSNQPQHF.

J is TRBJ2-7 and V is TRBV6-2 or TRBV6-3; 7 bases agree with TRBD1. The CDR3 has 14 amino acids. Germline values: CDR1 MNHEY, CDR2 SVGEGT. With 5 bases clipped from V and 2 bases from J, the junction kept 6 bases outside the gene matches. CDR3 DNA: TGTGCCAGCAGTGCCGGGACAGTTCCCTACGAGCAGTACTTC. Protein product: CASSAGTVPYEQYF.

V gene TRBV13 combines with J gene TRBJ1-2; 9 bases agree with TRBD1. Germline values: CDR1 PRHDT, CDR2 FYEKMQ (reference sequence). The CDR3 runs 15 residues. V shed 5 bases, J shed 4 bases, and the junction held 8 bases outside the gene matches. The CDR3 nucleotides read TGTGCCAGCAGCAGCCGGGACAGGGAGGGCTATGGCTACACCTTC. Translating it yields CASSSRDREGYGYTF. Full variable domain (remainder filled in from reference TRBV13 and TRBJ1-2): AAGVIQSPRHLIKEKRETATLKCYPIPRHDTVYWYQQGPGQDPQFLISFYEKMQSDKGSIPDRFSAQQFSDYHSELNMSSLELGDSALYFCASSSRDREGYGYTFGSGTRLTVV.